The source of this T cell receptor beta chain is a study of blood T cell repertoires in COVID-19. In the study overall: COVID-19 samples from acute and convalescent phases originated in the United States, Italy and Spain.

How the authors handled the data: Reference gene primers were amplified, and this amplification served to estimate nucleated cell counts. Only in-frame clones appear in the TCRdb table, and some are missing; sequencing was by immunoSEQ multiplex PCR. V and J calls and clone size are copied from that table; D and trimming were computed from the DNA. This sample yields under 45,000 clones, of which around 90% are seen a single time; about a tenth belongs to the top ten. V lost 1 base to trimming and J lost 4 bases, with 9 bases between them. The CDR3 extends over 14 amino acids. The V gene's germline CDR1 is MNHNS and CDR2 SASEGT.

The chain links TRBV6-1 to TRBJ2-3, with D uncertain. Specimen: peripheral blood. This clonotype was sampled from a human donor in a cohort sampled during active COVID-19. In DNA, the CDR3 is TGTGCCAGCAGTGAAGTGGGCAGTTCAGATACGCAGTATTTT. Encoded protein: CASSEVGSSDTQYF.